The 20 T cell receptor beta chains presented below share a single source sample, sequenced in a study of technical replicates of blood from a few donors. The repertoire was sequenced with immunoSEQ multiplex PCR; TCRdb's copy has only in-frame clones and lacks some. The table includes 75,000 to 85,000 clones, around 95% detected once. Sequences were obtained from T cells isolated from PBMCs. The receptors stem from a human donor in good health.

This clone was seen only once. This chain connects TRBV13 to TRBJ2-7; a weak D match, TRBD1 (6 bases). Germline CDR1 is PRHDT and CDR2 is FYEKMQ (reference sequence). V lost 4 bases and J lost 0, with 13 bases in between. This CDR3 has 15 residues. CDR3 loop: CASSSRTVSSYEQYF. The CDR3 region has the DNA TGTGCCAGCAGCTCACGGACAGTGAGCTCCTACGAGCAGTACTTC.

The chain links TRBV7-4 to TRBJ2-7; 9 bases align to TRBD2. CDR3 length: 16 amino acids. With V trimmed by 3 bases and J by 7 bases, 13 bases remained unmatched. Germline loops: CDR1 SGHVT, CDR2 SQSDAQ. The CDR3 DNA sequence: TGTGCCAGCAGCTTGGCCGGGCGGGAGGGCCCGTGGGAGCAGTACTTC. This codes for CASSLAGREGPWEQYF.

The chain uses TRBV11-2 and TRBJ1-2; tentatively, D is TRBD1 (6 bases). This CDR3 spans 17 amino acids. CDR1 SGHAT and CDR2 FQNNGV come from the germline V gene. V was shortened by 1 base and J by 5 bases, with 20 bases between the two germline ends. The chain's CDR3 is CASSLALGQSPTYGYTF. CDR3 coding DNA: TGTGCCAGCAGCTTAGCCCTCGGACAGTCCCCCACGTATGGCTACACCTTC.

This chain joins TRBV6-5 and TRBJ2-1, with 9 bases that match TRBD1. The trim removed 6 bases at V and 7 bases at J, leaving 10 bases unmatched. CDR1 MNHEY and CDR2 SVGAGI come from the germline V gene. The CDR3 loop spans 15 amino acids. The CDR3 bases are TGTGCCAGCAGACAGGACAGGGGTTGGAATAATGAGCAGTTCTTC. Translation gives CASRQDRGWNNEQFF.

J is TRBJ2-1 and V is TRBV30; D may be TRBD2 (5 bases). CDR1 is GTSNPN, CDR2 SVGIG, per germline (reference sequence). This CDR3 contains 14 residues. The ends were cut back, 5 bases at V and 6 bases at J, with 17 bases in the middle. The CDR3 DNA reads TGTGCCTGGGGGCCCGGAACTAGTCTCAATGAGCAGTTCTTC. This encodes CAWGPGTSLNEQFF.

The gene calls are TRBV2 and TRBJ1-5; D remains ambiguous. The CDR3 runs 13 residues. Germline V lookup: CDR1 SNHLY, CDR2 FYNNEI. V shed 7 bases and J shed 7 bases, with 14 bases lying between them. CDR3 bases: TGTGCCAGCATGAAGGAGTCAGAGCAGCCCCAGCATTTT. Encoded protein: CASMKESEQPQHF.

This clone occurred a few times. The V gene is TRBV7-9, the J gene TRBJ1-1; D remains unclear. Germline V lookup: CDR1 SEHNR, CDR2 FQNEAQ (reference sequence). CDR3 length: 13 amino acids. The V gene lost 4 bases and the J gene lost 1 base, with 7 bases spanning the gap. The CDR3 DNA is TGTGCCAGCAGCTCCCCAGGGAACACTGAAGCTTTCTTT. It encodes CASSSPGNTEAFF.

V gene TRBV19 combines with J gene TRBJ2-5, with 9 bases fitting TRBD2. Germline V gene lookup returns CDR1 LNHDA and CDR2 SQIVND (reference sequence). The CDR3 length is 14 residues. Unmatched junction bases numbered 7, after V lost 7 bases and J lost 4 bases. Here the CDR3 reads CASKMGLAAETQYF. CDR3 in DNA: TGTGCCAGTAAAATGGGACTAGCCGCAGAGACCCAGTACTTC.

V gene TRBV2 combines with J gene TRBJ2-3, with D perhaps TRBD2 (5 bases). The V gene lost 5 bases and the J gene lost 2 bases, with 17 bases spanning the gap. Germline CDR1 reads SNHLY; CDR2 reads FYNNEI. CDR3 size: 16 residues. The CDR3: CASSQGGEGLTDTQYF. The CDR3 DNA sequence: TGTGCCAGCAGTCAAGGTGGAGAGGGTCTCACAGATACGCAGTATTTT.

The chain employs TRBV6-4 and TRBJ2-1, with 8 nucleotides matching TRBD2. The CDR3 consists of 14 residues. Germline-derived CDR1 and CDR2 are MRHNA and SNTAGT. Losses at the gene ends were 2 bases for V and 7 bases for J; bases not matched to a gene: 4. This chain's CDR3 is CASSDGREVNEQFF. Here the CDR3 DNA reads TGTGCCAGCAGTGACGGGCGGGAGGTAAATGAGCAGTTCTTC.

The genes are TRBV5-1 and TRBJ2-7; D unclear. Trimming took 2 bases from V and 3 from J, leaving 9 bases between them. Germline lookup yields CDR1 SGHRS and CDR2 YFSETQ. The CDR3 is 13 residues long. CDR3 bases: TGCGCCAGCAGCTTTATGGGCAACTACGAGCAGTACTTC. This gives the protein CASSFMGNYEQYF.

The J gene is TRBJ1-2, the V gene TRBV10-3; unclear D gene. V dropped 4 bases and J dropped 4 bases, with 10 bases sitting between them. From germline, CDR1 is ENHRY and CDR2 SYGVKD. The CDR3 consists of 13 residues. CDR3 bases: TGTGCCATCAGTGCGGGTAGGAGCTATGGCTACACCTTC. It yields the protein CAISAGRSYGYTF.

The chain uses TRBV5-1 and TRBJ2-7, with TRBD1 matching 7 bases. The V segment lost 4 bases and the J segment 2 bases; nucleotides outside the gene matches: 6. The CDR3 extends over 14 amino acids. Germline CDR1 and CDR2: SGHRS and YFSETQ. The CDR3 DNA is TGCGCCAGCAGCCCTAGGGGACAGCCCTACGAGCAGTACTTC. Translated, it gives CASSPRGQPYEQYF.

This clone came up once. This rearrangement joins TRBV5-1 to TRBJ2-1, with 11 bases aligning to TRBD2. Losses at the gene ends were 2 bases for V and 10 bases for J; bases not matched to a gene: 5. This CDR3 has 14 residues. The V gene's germline CDR1 is SGHRS and CDR2 YFSETQ. DNA for the CDR3: TGCGCCAGCAGCTTACTAGCGGGGGAGAAGGAGCAGTTCTTC. Its protein is CASSLLAGEKEQFF.

The chain combines TRBV28 with TRBJ2-4; D is uncertain. This CDR3 spans 16 amino acids. V gave up 5 bases and J gave up 3 bases, with 17 bases separating them. CDR1 is MDHEN, CDR2 SYDVKM, per germline. The DNA for the CDR3 is TGTGCCAGCAGTCCCCCTGGGCTCCTTGGCAAAAACATTCAGTACTTC. It yields the protein CASSPPGLLGKNIQYF.

V and J are TRBV30 and TRBJ2-3; 16 nucleotides agree with TRBD2. V shed 5 bases and J 1 base; nucleotides not matched to a gene: 6. This CDR3 contains 17 residues. Germline-derived CDR1 and CDR2 are GTSNPN and SVGIG (reference sequence). CDR3 bases: TGTGCCTGGGAGGGACTAGCGGGAGGGCCGGGCACAGATACGCAGTATTTT. Its protein product is CAWEGLAGGPGTDTQYF.

The rearrangement joins TRBV5-8 to TRBJ2-2; a weak D match, TRBD1 (5 bases). This CDR3 has 13 residues. V gave up 5 bases and J gave up 7 bases, with 12 bases separating them. Per the germline V gene, CDR1 is SGHTS and CDR2 is YDEGEE. This CDR3 reads CASRNRLDGELFF. In DNA, the CDR3 is TGTGCCAGCAGGAACAGGTTGGACGGGGAGCTGTTTTTT.

The V call is TRBV27, the J call TRBJ2-1; D is possibly TRBD2 (5 bases). V was clipped by 3 bases and J by 6 bases, with 9 bases between them. Germline V gene data show CDR1 as MNHEY and CDR2 as SMNVEV (reference sequence). This CDR3 comprises 13 residues. The CDR3 here is CASSFGIFNEQFF. The CDR3 region has the DNA TGTGCCAGCAGTTTCGGGATTTTCAATGAGCAGTTCTTC.

The chain couples TRBV5-6 to TRBJ2-3, with D tentatively TRBD2 (6 bases). The CDR3 consists of 14 residues. Trimming stripped 4 bases from V and 2 bases from J, with 11 bases between. The V gene's germline CDR1 is SGHDT and CDR2 YYEEEE. CDR3 DNA sequence: TGTGCCAGCAGCCGGGACTCCTACACAGATACGCAGTATTTT. Translated, it gives CASSRDSYTDTQYF.

The chain links TRBV30 to TRBJ2-1; 7 bases line up with TRBD2. V lost 4 bases and J lost 8; bases outside the gene matches: 8. Germline V lookup: CDR1 GTSNPN, CDR2 SVGIG (reference sequence). This CDR3 is built from 13 residues. The CDR3 DNA is TGTGCCTGGAATCGGGGAGGGACGGATGAGCAGTTCTTC. It encodes CAWNRGGTDEQFF.